This T cell receptor beta chain was sequenced during a study of shared clonotypes between healthy human individuals. Study-wide points: Naive subsets generally exceeded memory subsets in estimated richness.

Libraries were prepared by immunoSEQ multiplex PCR; TCRdb keeps only in-frame clonotypes and omits some of them. Of 2 million to 2.5 million clones listed, around 90% are singletons. Splitting of CD4+ cells produced CD45RA+ naive and CD45RA-negative memory subsets. Remarks on this clone: What it binds is unknown.

The CDR3 contains 15 residues. V trimming: 8 bases; J trimming: 10 bases; junction bases outside the gene matches: 14. The germline CDR1 and CDR2 sequences are SNHLY and FYNNEI. J is TRBJ2-1 and V is TRBV2, with TRBD2 matching 10 bases. Sequenced sample: naive CD4+ T cells from PBMCs. Specified subset: CD45RA+ positively selected. This receptor was identified in a man in his late teens or twenties in good health. Some clones in this sample may be carry-over from other donors' samples. The chain's CDR3 is CASSSGLAGVGEQFF. In DNA, the CDR3 is TGTGCCAGCTCCAGTGGTCTAGCGGGAGTAGGAGAGCAGTTCTTC.